This TCR beta chain stems from a study of identical twins (dated by TCRdb to between 2015 and 2016). General notes on the study: To test whether fetal clonotypes persist, this study deep-sequenced TCR alpha and beta repertoires from monozygotic twins, from unrelated adults of various ages, and from cord blood. To rule out contamination, the twin experiments were replicated at different times with different library preparation protocols. What the work shows at the level of the full study, not this receptor alone: Compared with coincidental sharing between unrelated individuals, out-of-frame TCR alpha sequences shared between twins had an excess of sequences with low generation probability. Invariant T cells such as MAIT and iNKT could partly confound zero-insertion analyses, although diverse VJ usage argued against such confounding for most clonotypes. Out-of-frame TCR alpha sharing in monozygotic twins was systematically underestimated by recombination models, whereas sharing between unrelated individuals was in agreement with the recombination models. Because the same donors could not be followed over many years, the conclusions relied on cross-sectional statistical analysis. Fewer insertions were carried by abundant cord blood beta clonotypes, a similar but weaker trend appeared in young adult naive repertoires, and no such trend appeared in memory repertoires. The excess sharing between twins in beta out-of-frame sequences was weaker because fewer shared sequences reduced the signal-to-noise ratio.

With respect to this clonotype: The specificity of this receptor is unknown. No much larger clone exists at a distance of one base, and base qualities are not known.

To prepare the library, 5' RACE was applied. The instrument given in TCRdb is Illumina HiSeq 2000. A universal primer binding site was added through template switching, and the final cDNA carried a unique molecular identifier so that TCR cDNA molecules could be counted accurately. First-strand cDNA for TCR alpha and beta chains was synthesized from specific primers in the conserved constant-segment region. To control for contamination, every cDNA library carried two barcodes: a SMART-Mk sample barcode plus Illumina barcodes. TruSeq adapter sequences along with Illumina sample barcodes were introduced in two successive PCR steps. TCR alpha and beta cDNA libraries were sequenced on the Illumina HiSeq platform with custom primers. On the study's bioinformatics: MiGEC was used to process raw reads and extract unique molecular identifiers, and MiXCR was used to find CDR3 positions. For each individual, recombination models were inferred using an EM algorithm with the repgenHMM and IGoR tools. The analysis of shared clonotypes was done with the tcR package in R, with sharing normalized by the product of cloneset sizes. Out-of-frame nonproductive sequences were analyzed to study raw recombination free of thymic and clonal selection effects. The public reads were reanalyzed by TCRdb: fastp trimming at Q25, MiXCR alignment, in-frame beta chains only. A single entry per CDR3 protein holds the most common genes and DNA from its merged rows. TCRdb, not the original authors, processed these V and J calls. The sample table records 400,000 to 600,000 distinct CDR3 sequences; about 22% of these occur just once. 0.45% to 0.5% of the sample goes to the ten largest clones.

Germline trimming amounts to 0 bases on V and 5 bases on J, with 8 as the count of junction bases outside the gene matches. The CDR3 goes from the cysteine to the phenylalanine over 18 residues. The kept DNA is CDR3 alone, 54 bases in frame from the first base. Every donor was a healthy Caucasian. Three pairs of female monozygotic twins, all aged about 18 to 29 years, made up the twin cohort. CD4+ and CD8+ T cell populations were isolated with positive isolation kits from Invitrogen. These same records also appear under a second study, on yellow fever vaccine responses in identical twins. As the second publication notes: The T cell response to vaccination in identical twins was reported by the authors to appear partly convergent and partly personalized. The study precisely tracked vaccine-responding T cell clones in identical twins.

Sequenced sample: CD4+ T cells sorted from blood. The chain is encoded by TRBV23-1 joined to TRBJ2-3, with TRBD2 identical over 13 junction bases. TRBV23-1 is annotated as an ORF whose role is uncertain. This TCR came from a woman under 30 in good health. The CDR3 protein is CASSQSVFRLAGGDTQYF. The DNA is TGCGCCAGCAGTCAATCGGTATTCAGACTAGCGGGGGGAGATACGCAGTATTTT.